A single sample gave rise to the 3 T cell receptor beta chains below, sequenced in a study of shared clonotypes between healthy human individuals. Naive CD8 cells, CD45RO-negative and positively selected for CCR7, excluded terminally differentiated effector memory CD45RA+ cells. Data came from immunoSEQ multiplex PCR; TCRdb stores just in-frame clones and leaves some out. In the table there are around 600,000 clones, roughly 98% of which are singletons. The specimen was naive CD8+ T cells sorted from blood. All receptors derive from a man aged 25-40 years in good health.

The gene calls are TRBV5-1 and TRBJ2-1, with D tentatively TRBD1 (5 bases). CDR3 length: 13 amino acids. The germline V gene has CDR1 SGHRS and CDR2 YFSETQ. The V and J ends lost 4 bases and 6 bases respectively, with 11 bases between them. As DNA, the CDR3 is TGCGCCAGCAGCCCACTAAGGGGCAATGAGCAGTTCTTC. This encodes CASSPLRGNEQFF.

The rearrangement joins TRBV4-3 to TRBJ1-3; D is unresolved. This CDR3 contains 16 residues. Looked up from germline, CDR1 is LGHNA and CDR2 is YSLEER. V dropped 0 bases and J dropped 0 bases, with 9 bases sitting between them. This CDR3 reads CASSQDPTSSGNTIYF. The CDR3 DNA is TGCGCCAGCAGCCAAGATCCGACGAGCTCTGGAAACACCATATATTTT.

The V call is TRBV28, the J call TRBJ2-7; TRBD1 agrees at 8 bases. Germline lookup yields CDR1 MDHEN and CDR2 SYDVKM. V was clipped by 8 bases and J by 2 bases; unmatched bases: 11. The CDR3 extends over 15 amino acids. CDR3 bases: TGTGCCAGCGAAAATGCCGGGACAGGAGCCTACGAGCAGTACTTC. It codes for CASENAGTGAYEQYF.